Listed below are T cell receptor beta chains from one sample, sequenced in a study of cytomegalovirus exposure and HLA in healthy donors. Data came from immunoSEQ multiplex PCR; TCRdb stores just in-frame clones and leaves some out. The sample yields roughly 180,000 clones, about 83% seen once. Input material: PBMCs. These receptors all stem from a female donor in good health and CMV-seronegative. Each CDR3 is given with its conserved first and last residue. A D gene is named only where the DNA matches it firmly. Size values are once, few and many counts, or a class for expanded clones, and some rows have none.

abundance: -
v_gene: TRBV9
j_gene: TRBJ2-4
len: 15
d_gene: -
CDR3aa: CASSVDGSGENIQYF
CDR3nt: TGTGCCAGCAGCGTAGACGGGAGTGGAGAAAACATTCAGTACTTC

abundance: -
v_gene: TRBV6-5
j_gene: TRBJ1-2
len: 13
d_gene: -
CDR3aa: CASRGPGKSGYTF
CDR3nt: TGTGCCAGCCGTGGGCCCGGGAAGAGTGGCTACACCTTC

abundance: -
v_gene: TRBV7-8
j_gene: TRBJ1-4
len: 15
d_gene: -
CDR3aa: CASSSDGGRVEKLFF
CDR3nt: TGTGCCAGCAGCTCAGACGGGGGGCGGGTTGAAAAACTGTTTTTT

abundance: -
v_gene: TRBV18
j_gene: TRBJ1-1
len: 15
d_gene: TRBD1
CDR3aa: CASSLIGTENTEAFF
CDR3nt: TGTGCCAGCTCACTCATAGGGACAGAGAACACTGAAGCTTTCTTT

abundance: -
v_gene: TRBV25-1
j_gene: TRBJ2-7
len: 15
d_gene: TRBD1
CDR3aa: CASSVRDRGSYEQYF
CDR3nt: TGTGCCAGCAGTGTCCGGGACAGGGGCTCCTACGAGCAGTACTTC

abundance: -
v_gene: TRBV7-8
j_gene: TRBJ2-7
len: 15
d_gene: TRBD2
CDR3aa: CASSLVLSGRYEQYF
CDR3nt: TGTGCCAGCAGCTTAGTGCTTAGCGGGAGATACGAGCAGTACTTC

abundance: -
v_gene: TRBV2
j_gene: TRBJ2-5
len: 15
d_gene: -
CDR3aa: CASNLRSGTRETQYF
CDR3nt: TGTGCCAGCAATCTTCGGAGCGGGACAAGGGAGACCCAGTACTTC

abundance: -
v_gene: TRBV2
j_gene: TRBJ1-1
len: 16
d_gene: -
CDR3aa: CASSEGRGRPNTEAFF
CDR3nt: TGTGCCAGCAGTGAAGGGAGGGGAAGACCGAACACTGAAGCTTTCTTT

abundance: -
v_gene: TRBV29-1
j_gene: TRBJ2-7
len: 12
d_gene: TRBD2
CDR3aa: CSVELAGGREYF
CDR3nt: TGCAGCGTTGAGTTAGCGGGAGGTAGGGAGTACTTC

abundance: -
v_gene: TRBV5-5
j_gene: TRBJ1-5
len: 14
d_gene: -
CDR3aa: CASSLFGPYQPQHF
CDR3nt: TGTGCCAGCAGCTTATTTGGCCCATATCAGCCCCAGCATTTT

abundance: -
v_gene: TRBV5-1
j_gene: TRBJ1-2
len: 15
d_gene: TRBD1
CDR3aa: CASSLVSGGVYGYTF
CDR3nt: TGCGCCAGCAGCTTGGTGTCAGGGGGCGTCTATGGCTACACCTTC

abundance: once
v_gene: TRBV27
j_gene: TRBJ2-5
len: 15
d_gene: TRBD1
CDR3aa: CASSPGTGGRKTQYF
CDR3nt: TGTGCCAGCAGTCCCGGGACAGGGGGGCGGAAGACCCAGTACTTC

abundance: -
v_gene: TRBV4-2
j_gene: TRBJ2-7
len: 17
d_gene: TRBD2
CDR3aa: CASSQEPRLAGVYEQYF
CDR3nt: TGTGCCAGCAGCCAAGAGCCCCGACTAGCGGGAGTCTACGAGCAGTACTTC

abundance: -
v_gene: TRBV9
j_gene: TRBJ1-2
len: 14
d_gene: TRBD1
CDR3aa: CASREGQGNYGYTF
CDR3nt: TGTGCCAGCAGGGAAGGACAGGGGAACTATGGCTACACCTTC

abundance: -
v_gene: TRBV5-1
j_gene: TRBJ1-6
len: 16
d_gene: -
CDR3aa: CASSLKAAGEGSPLHF
CDR3nt: TGCGCCAGCAGCTTGAAGGCGGCAGGGGAGGGTTCACCCCTCCACTTT

abundance: -
v_gene: TRBV6-5
j_gene: TRBJ2-3
len: 14
d_gene: -
CDR3aa: CASSKRESTDTQYF
CDR3nt: TGTGCCAGCAGCAAAAGGGAGAGCACAGATACGCAGTATTTT

abundance: -
v_gene: TRBV7-9
j_gene: TRBJ2-1
len: 16
d_gene: TRBD2
CDR3aa: CASSSLAGGAYNEQFF
CDR3nt: TGTGCCAGCAGCTCCCTAGCGGGAGGGGCTTACAATGAGCAGTTCTTC

abundance: -
v_gene: TRBV27
j_gene: TRBJ2-1
len: 15
d_gene: TRBD2
CDR3aa: CASSPWGTSRNEQFF
CDR3nt: TGTGCCAGCAGCCCTTGGGGGACTAGCCGGAATGAGCAGTTCTTC

abundance: -
v_gene: TRBV30
j_gene: TRBJ1-4
len: 15
d_gene: -
CDR3aa: CAWSVPGPEPEKLFF
CDR3nt: TGTGCCTGGAGTGTACCAGGGCCGGAGCCCGAAAAACTGTTTTTT

abundance: -
v_gene: TRBV27
j_gene: TRBJ1-6
len: 16
d_gene: TRBD1
CDR3aa: CASSLSTGGNNSPLHF
CDR3nt: TGTGCCAGCAGTTTATCGACAGGGGGCAATAATTCACCCCTCCACTTT

abundance: -
v_gene: TRBV7-6
j_gene: TRBJ2-2
len: 18
d_gene: TRBD2
CDR3aa: CASSLVGGTSAITGELFF
CDR3nt: TGTGCCAGCAGCTTAGTCGGAGGGACTAGCGCCATCACCGGGGAGCTGTTTTTT

abundance: -
v_gene: TRBV30
j_gene: TRBJ2-3
len: 12
d_gene: -
CDR3aa: CAWDLSTDTQYF
CDR3nt: TGTGCCTGGGATCTAAGCACAGATACGCAGTATTTT

abundance: -
v_gene: TRBV7-2
j_gene: TRBJ2-2
len: 16
d_gene: -
CDR3aa: CASSLTVVSDTGELFF
CDR3nt: TGTGCCAGCAGCTTAACGGTCGTATCGGACACCGGGGAGCTGTTTTTT

abundance: -
v_gene: TRBV11-2
j_gene: TRBJ2-7
len: 17
d_gene: TRBD1
CDR3aa: CASSLLGWGTGVREQYF
CDR3nt: TGTGCCAGCAGCCTCCTAGGGTGGGGGACAGGAGTCCGCGAGCAGTACTTC

abundance: once
v_gene: TRBV30
j_gene: TRBJ1-2
len: 13
d_gene: -
CDR3aa: CAWMRVPNYGYTF
CDR3nt: TGTGCCTGGATGAGGGTTCCAAACTATGGCTACACCTTC

abundance: -
v_gene: TRBV30
j_gene: TRBJ1-6
len: 14
d_gene: -
CDR3aa: CASSLGGADSPLHF
CDR3nt: TGTGCCTCCTCCTTGGGGGGGGCGGATTCACCCCTCCACTTT

abundance: -
v_gene: TRBV11-3
j_gene: TRBJ1-1
len: 12
d_gene: -
CDR3aa: CASSLRNTEAFF
CDR3nt: TGTGCCAGCAGCTTACGGAACACTGAAGCTTTCTTT

abundance: few
v_gene: TRBV19
j_gene: TRBJ1-5
len: 18
d_gene: TRBD1
CDR3aa: CASSSGYPGGFSNQPQHF
CDR3nt: TGTGCCAGTAGTTCCGGATATCCAGGGGGCTTCAGCAATCAGCCCCAGCATTTT

abundance: once
v_gene: TRBV6-5
j_gene: TRBJ1-1
len: 14
d_gene: -
CDR3aa: CASSYAVSLTEAFF
CDR3nt: TGTGCCAGCAGTTACGCGGTAAGCCTCACTGAAGCTTTCTTT

abundance: -
v_gene: TRBV10-3
j_gene: TRBJ2-5
len: 16
d_gene: TRBD1
CDR3aa: CAISGGQSTVQETQYF
CDR3nt: TGTGCCATCAGTGGGGGACAGTCGACCGTCCAAGAGACCCAGTACTTC

abundance: -
v_gene: TRBV7-8
j_gene: TRBJ1-4
len: 13
d_gene: -
CDR3aa: CASSILDRSGLFF
CDR3nt: TGTGCCAGCAGCATCCTGGACCGGAGCGGACTGTTTTTT

abundance: -
v_gene: TRBV2
j_gene: TRBJ1-4
len: 13
d_gene: -
CDR3aa: CASSVAPGFGLFF
CDR3nt: TGTGCCAGCAGTGTGGCGCCGGGGTTTGGACTGTTTTTT

abundance: -
v_gene: TRBV19
j_gene: TRBJ2-4
len: 14
d_gene: TRBD1
CDR3aa: CASDTGEGQNIQYF
CDR3nt: TGTGCCTCGGATACAGGGGAAGGCCAAAACATTCAGTACTTC

abundance: few
v_gene: TRBV7-9
j_gene: TRBJ1-6
len: 15
d_gene: -
CDR3aa: CASSLVINPGPPLHF
CDR3nt: TGTGCCAGCAGCCTCGTAATTAACCCCGGTCCACCCCTCCACTTT

abundance: -
v_gene: TRBV9
j_gene: TRBJ1-1
len: 12
d_gene: -
CDR3aa: CASSQWNTEAFF
CDR3nt: TGTGCCAGCAGTCAGTGGAACACTGAAGCTTTCTTT

abundance: -
v_gene: TRBV6-6
j_gene: TRBJ1-6
len: 16
d_gene: TRBD1
CDR3aa: CASGSIGQGSNSPLHF
CDR3nt: TGTGCCAGCGGGAGCATTGGACAGGGTTCTAATTCACCCCTCCACTTT

abundance: -
v_gene: TRBV11-3
j_gene: TRBJ2-2
len: 16
d_gene: TRBD1
CDR3aa: CASSYRDRDSTGELFF
CDR3nt: TGTGCCAGCAGCTACCGGGACAGGGATAGCACCGGGGAGCTGTTTTTT

abundance: once
v_gene: TRBV2
j_gene: TRBJ2-7
len: 15
d_gene: TRBD1
CDR3aa: CASSLWTGASNEQYF
CDR3nt: TGTGCCAGCAGTTTGTGGACAGGGGCTTCCAACGAGCAGTACTTC

abundance: -
v_gene: TRBV10-2
j_gene: TRBJ2-1
len: 13
d_gene: TRBD2
CDR3aa: CACGERGGNEQFF
CDR3nt: TGCGCCTGCGGTGAGCGGGGGGGCAATGAGCAGTTCTTC

abundance: few
v_gene: TRBV2
j_gene: TRBJ2-3
len: 14
d_gene: -
CDR3aa: CASRRSGYTDTQYF
CDR3nt: TGTGCCAGCAGAAGGAGCGGGTACACAGATACGCAGTATTTT

abundance: -
v_gene: TRBV27
j_gene: TRBJ2-7
len: 13
d_gene: -
CDR3aa: CASSFSPTYEQYF
CDR3nt: TGTGCCAGCAGTTTCAGTCCGACCTACGAGCAGTACTTC

abundance: -
v_gene: TRBV28
j_gene: TRBJ1-5
len: 14
d_gene: -
CDR3aa: CASSPNDSYQPQHF
CDR3nt: TGTGCCAGCAGTCCAAATGACAGTTATCAGCCCCAGCATTTT

abundance: -
v_gene: TRBV4-1
j_gene: TRBJ2-7
len: 14
d_gene: -
CDR3aa: CASSHQGGPSEQYF
CDR3nt: TGCGCCAGCAGCCATCAGGGGGGACCATCCGAGCAGTACTTC

abundance: -
v_gene: TRBV2
j_gene: TRBJ2-1
len: 14
d_gene: -
CDR3aa: CASKAGRSYNEQFF
CDR3nt: TGTGCCAGCAAGGCGGGGCGCTCCTACAATGAGCAGTTCTTC

abundance: few
v_gene: TRBV29-1
j_gene: TRBJ1-1
len: 12
d_gene: -
CDR3aa: CSVLAMNTEAFF
CDR3nt: TGCAGCGTTCTTGCGATGAACACTGAAGCTTTCTTT

abundance: few
v_gene: TRBV9
j_gene: TRBJ1-2
len: 14
d_gene: -
CDR3aa: CASSVGSANYGYTF
CDR3nt: TGTGCCAGCAGCGTAGGTTCAGCTAACTATGGCTACACCTTC

abundance: -
v_gene: TRBV6-1
j_gene: TRBJ1-2
len: 16
d_gene: -
CDR3aa: CASSGPRRGSNYGYTF
CDR3nt: TGTGCCAGCAGTGGCCCCCGACGGGGATCTAACTATGGCTACACCTTC

abundance: -
v_gene: TRBV27
j_gene: TRBJ1-6
len: 15
d_gene: TRBD1
CDR3aa: CASSLSARGHSPLHF
CDR3nt: TGTGCCAGCAGTTTATCCGCCAGGGGGCATTCACCCCTCCACTTT

abundance: -
v_gene: TRBV15
j_gene: TRBJ2-7
len: 17
d_gene: TRBD2
CDR3aa: CATSRLWTSVEGYEQYF
CDR3nt: TGTGCCACCAGCAGACTTTGGACTAGCGTGGAGGGATACGAGCAGTACTTC

abundance: -
v_gene: TRBV7-3
j_gene: TRBJ2-1
len: 16
d_gene: -
CDR3aa: CASSLGGAGSYNEQFF
CDR3nt: TGTGCCAGCAGCCTAGGGGGGGCGGGCTCCTACAATGAGCAGTTCTTC